A single sample is the source of the 7 T cell receptor beta chains below, sequenced in a study of blood T cell repertoires in COVID-19. Libraries were prepared by immunoSEQ multiplex PCR; TCRdb keeps only in-frame clonotypes and omits some of them. The sample yields about 130,000 clones, about four fifths seen once. The sample consisted of peripheral blood. The receptors originated from a woman aged 65 to 85 with COVID-19, enrolled during active disease.

This clone came up once. The chain is built from TRBV29-1 and TRBJ1-1; TRBD1 agrees at 8 bases. V lost 5 bases to trimming and J lost 2 bases; unmatched junction nucleotides: 4. The length of the CDR3 is 13 residues. Germline V lookup: CDR1 SQVTM, CDR2 ANQGSEA. The CDR3: CSVRTGPNTEAFF. In DNA, the CDR3 is TGCAGCGTTAGGACAGGGCCTAACACTGAAGCTTTCTTT.

The gene calls are TRBV10-1 and TRBJ2-1; 7 nucleotides match TRBD2. The V and J ends lost 4 bases and 3 bases, in that order; junction bases with no gene match: 9. Germline values: CDR1 WNHNN, CDR2 SYGVQD (reference sequence). The CDR3 is 16 residues long. The CDR3 nucleotides are TGCGCCAGCAGTGTTTCGGCGGGGGAGTACTACAATGAGCAGTTCTTC. Its protein product is CASSVSAGEYYNEQFF.

The rearrangement joins TRBV4-1 to TRBJ1-1, with D perhaps matching TRBD1 (5 bases). The germline CDR1 and CDR2 sequences are MGHRA and YSYEKL. V lost 0 bases, J lost 8 bases, and 13 bases lay in between. The CDR3 contains 14 residues. The DNA for the CDR3 is TGCGCCAGCAGCCAAGATGGGGTCGCAGGGGAAGCTTTCTTT. Translating it yields CASSQDGVAGEAFF.

This clone was recorded only once. This chain connects TRBV28 to TRBJ1-2; perhaps TRBD1 as D (5 bases). The V end lost 3 bases, the J end lost 7 bases, and 15 bases lay between the germline ends. Germline V gives CDR1 MDHEN, CDR2 SYDVKM. This CDR3 has 14 amino acids. CDR3 residues: CASSLAGLDGGYTF. Here the CDR3 DNA reads TGTGCCAGCAGTTTGGCAGGGTTAGACGGTGGCTACACCTTC.

This clone came up once. V and J are TRBV5-4 and TRBJ2-3, with 7 nucleotides matching TRBD1. V shed 0 bases, J shed 1 base, and the junction held 2 bases outside the gene matches. CDR3 length equals 15 residues. Germline CDR1 is SGHNT and CDR2 is YYREEE (reference sequence). The CDR3 here is CASSLGQGGTDTQYF. The CDR3 DNA sequence: TGTGCCAGCAGCTTGGGACAGGGAGGCACAGATACGCAGTATTTT.

This clone was picked up one time. The J gene is TRBJ2-7, the V gene TRBV3-1 (or the pseudogene TRBV3-2); 9 positions agree with TRBD2. V shed 4 bases and J 10 bases; nucleotides not matched to a gene: 14. Germline assignment: CDR1 LGHDT and CDR2 YNNKEL (reference sequence). The CDR3 totals 15 residues. The CDR3: CASSLLGPSGDTQYF. CDR3 nucleotides: TGTGCCAGCAGCCTCCTGGGGCCTAGCGGGGATACCCAGTACTTC.

V and J are TRBV28 and TRBJ1-4, with 7 positions matching TRBD1. V lost 3 bases, J lost 3 bases, and 4 bases stayed unmatched. This CDR3 has 15 amino acids. Germline lookup yields CDR1 MDHEN and CDR2 SYDVKM. The CDR3 DNA is TGTGCCAGCAGTTTCGCGGGACAGCCTAATGAAAAACTGTTTTTT. Translated: CASSFAGQPNEKLFF.